These T cell receptor beta chains were read from a single sample in a study of radiation and T cells in renal cell carcinoma. Some clones are missing from TCRdb's copy, which holds only in-frame ones; the method was immunoSEQ multiplex PCR. The sample lists fewer than 200,000 clones; 88% were seen once. This material consisted of blood, taken from a patient whose treatment included radiotherapy and nephrectomy. The receptors derive from a woman aged 45 to 65 with renal cell carcinoma. The CDR3 runs from the conserved cysteine through the conserved F or W. The D gene is left open where the match is weak. Some rows have no size entry. The others give once, few or many, or a class for an expanded clone.

abundance: .
d_gene: .
j_gene: TRBJ2-7
v_gene: TRBV10-3
CDR3aa: CAISESSSYEQYF
CDR3nt: TGTGCCATCAGTGAGTCTAGCTCCTACGAGCAGTACTTC

abundance: .
d_gene: TRBD1
j_gene: TRBJ2-7
v_gene: TRBV5-1
CDR3aa: CASSQRTGTYEQYF
CDR3nt: TGCGCCAGCAGCCAAAGGACAGGAACCTACGAGCAGTACTTC

abundance: .
d_gene: .
j_gene: TRBJ2-3
v_gene: TRBV5-1
CDR3aa: CASSPSGFSPDTQYF
CDR3nt: TGCGCCAGCAGCCCATCGGGCTTTTCACCGGATACGCAGTATTTT

abundance: .
d_gene: .
j_gene: TRBJ2-4
v_gene: TRBV6-1
CDR3aa: CASSERGRDGIQYF
CDR3nt: TGTGCCAGCAGTGAAAGGGGCAGGGATGGCATTCAGTACTTC

abundance: .
d_gene: .
j_gene: TRBJ1-5
v_gene: TRBV6-5
CDR3aa: CASSYIANQPQHF
CDR3nt: TGTGCCAGCAGTTACATAGCTAATCAGCCCCAGCATTTT

abundance: .
d_gene: .
j_gene: TRBJ1-3
v_gene: TRBV5-1
CDR3aa: CASSFSSTSGNTIYF
CDR3nt: TGCGCCAGCAGCTTTTCCTCAACCTCTGGAAACACCATATATTTT

abundance: .
d_gene: .
j_gene: TRBJ1-2
v_gene: TRBV19
CDR3aa: CASSPQAGEYYGYTF
CDR3nt: TGTGCCAGTAGTCCCCAGGCAGGGGAGTACTATGGCTACACCTTC

abundance: .
d_gene: TRBD1
j_gene: TRBJ1-4
v_gene: TRBV7-9
CDR3aa: CASSLGGTGGEKLFF
CDR3nt: TGTGCCAGCAGCTTAGGCGGGACAGGGGGTGAAAAACTGTTTTTT

abundance: .
d_gene: .
j_gene: TRBJ2-5
v_gene: TRBV7-9
CDR3aa: CASKLGGPETQYF
CDR3nt: TGTGCCAGCAAGCTTGGGGGGCCCGAGACCCAGTACTTC

abundance: .
d_gene: .
j_gene: TRBJ2-1
v_gene: TRBV5-1
CDR3aa: CASSSVGVTTHNEQFF
CDR3nt: TGCGCCAGCAGCAGCGTTGGGGTGACAACCCACAATGAGCAGTTCTTC

abundance: .
d_gene: .
j_gene: TRBJ1-2
v_gene: TRBV6-6
CDR3aa: CASSPTRGRDNYGYTF
CDR3nt: TGTGCCAGCAGTCCCACGCGGGGAAGGGATAACTATGGCTACACCTTC

abundance: .
d_gene: .
j_gene: TRBJ2-5
v_gene: TRBV6-1
CDR3aa: CATLIPGTQYF
CDR3nt: TGTGCCACCTTGATTCCGGGGACCCAGTACTTC

abundance: .
d_gene: .
j_gene: TRBJ1-6
v_gene: TRBV9
CDR3aa: CASSERTDIFSPLHF
CDR3nt: TGTGCCAGCAGCGAGCGGACAGATATCTTTTCACCCCTCCACTTT

abundance: .
d_gene: .
j_gene: TRBJ2-7
v_gene: TRBV6-1
CDR3aa: CASSLVSYEQYF
CDR3nt: TGTGCCAGCAGTCTCGTCTCCTACGAGCAGTACTTC

abundance: once
d_gene: .
j_gene: TRBJ2-2
v_gene: TRBV29-1
CDR3aa: CSVDQSDTGELFF
CDR3nt: TGCAGCGTTGATCAATCCGATACCGGGGAGCTGTTTTTT

abundance: .
d_gene: .
j_gene: TRBJ2-7
v_gene: TRBV6-1
CDR3aa: CASRDGYEQYF
CDR3nt: TGTGCCAGCAGGGACGGCTACGAGCAGTACTTC

abundance: .
d_gene: .
j_gene: TRBJ2-7
v_gene: TRBV27
CDR3aa: CASSLRLGGDYYEQYF
CDR3nt: TGTGCCAGCAGTTTACGCCTGGGGGGTGACTACTACGAGCAGTACTTC